This record concerns one TCR beta chain sequence. TCRdb's table, derived via immunoSEQ multiplex PCR, lists solely in-frame clones and lacks some. This sample has about 120,000 clones, with around 86% found just once. This specimen comes from a study of blood T cell repertoires in COVID-19. Turning to the study itself: PBMCs, B-cell-depleted T cells, or T cells provided the cDNA or gDNA that made up the material.

The length of the CDR3 is 14 residues. CDR1 is SGHRS, CDR2 YFSETQ, per germline. V shed 6 bases and J 2 bases; nucleotides not matched to a gene: 8. This TCR was recovered from an elderly man with acute or convalescent COVID-19. The sample taken for sequencing was peripheral blood. The chain links TRBV5-1 to TRBJ2-7; 7 nucleotides align to TRBD1. This CDR3 reads CASTQGQGAYEQYF. For the CDR3, the DNA is TGCGCCAGCACCCAGGGGCAGGGGGCCTACGAGCAGTACTTC.